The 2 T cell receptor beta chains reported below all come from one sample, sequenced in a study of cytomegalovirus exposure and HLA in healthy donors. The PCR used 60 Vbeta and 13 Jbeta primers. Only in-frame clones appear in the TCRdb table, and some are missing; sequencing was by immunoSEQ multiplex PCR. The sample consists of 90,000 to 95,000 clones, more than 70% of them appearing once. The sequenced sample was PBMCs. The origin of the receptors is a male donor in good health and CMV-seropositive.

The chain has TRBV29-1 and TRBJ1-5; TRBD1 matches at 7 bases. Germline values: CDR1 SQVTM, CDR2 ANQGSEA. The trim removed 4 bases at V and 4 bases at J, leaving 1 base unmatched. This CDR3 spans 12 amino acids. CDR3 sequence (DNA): TGCAGCGTTGGGGGACAGAATCAGCCCCAGCATTTT. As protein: CSVGGQNQPQHF.

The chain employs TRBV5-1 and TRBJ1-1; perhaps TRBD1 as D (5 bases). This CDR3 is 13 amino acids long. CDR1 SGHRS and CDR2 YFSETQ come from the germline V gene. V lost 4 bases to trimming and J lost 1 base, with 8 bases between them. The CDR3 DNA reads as TGCGCCAGCAGCCCCGGACAGAACACTGAAGCTTTCTTT. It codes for CASSPGQNTEAFF.